Below, 20 T cell receptor beta chains from the same sample are listed, as sequenced in a study of shared clonotypes between healthy human individuals (dated by TCRdb to 2020 to 2021). The method was the immunoSEQ multiplex PCR assay. TCRdb provides this immuneACCESS table in a form limited to in-frame rearrangements. Some clones are lacking; in checked studies, under half of them reflect an unresolved V gene, and why the rest are absent is not known. In this sample the table shows around 990,000 clones, 70% to 80% of which occur a single time. Together, the top ten hold almost 0.9% of the sample. Sequencing input: memory CD4+ T cells from PBMCs. In light of the paper, this sample's cell subset or site label describes: CD45RA-negative fraction. The source of these receptors is a young man in good health. Some clones in this sample may be carry-over from other donors' samples.

This chain joins TRBV7-3 and TRBJ2-1, with TRBD1 matching 7 bases. Per germline, CDR1 SGHTA and CDR2 FQGTGA. CDR3 length equals 16 residues. With 5 bases clipped from V and 5 bases from J, the junction kept 12 bases outside the gene matches. The CDR3 DNA reads as TGTGCCAGCAGCCACGATATCCGGGACAGTCACAATGAGCAGTTCTTC. Its translation: CASSHDIRDSHNEQFF. The whole variable domain, filled in from reference TRBV7-3 and TRBJ2-1, reads GAGVSQTPSNKVTEKGKYVELRCDPISGHTALYWYRQSLGQGPEFLIYFQGTGAADDSGLPNDRFFAVRPEGSVSTLKIQRTERGDSAVYLCASSHDIRDSHNEQFFGPGTRLTVL.

This chain connects TRBV4-2 to TRBJ1-4, with D maybe TRBD1 (5 bases). V was pared by 1 base and J by 8 bases, with 11 bases between. This CDR3 has 14 residues. Germline V gene data show CDR1 as LGHNA and CDR2 as YNFKEQ. The CDR3 sequence: CASSQGGAGEKLFF. CDR3 nucleotides: TGTGCCAGCAGCCAAGGCGGGGCGGGCGAAAAACTGTTTTTT.

The gene calls are TRBV5-1 and TRBJ2-7, with D uncertain. V dropped 2 bases and J dropped 3 bases, with 12 bases sitting between them. CDR3 length equals 14 residues. Per the germline V gene, CDR1 is SGHRS and CDR2 is YFSETQ. The CDR3 nucleotides read TGCGCCAGCAGCTTAGGACCCACCGTCTACGAGCAGTACTTC. The encoded protein is CASSLGPTVYEQYF.

CDR3 nucleotide sequence: TGCGCCAGCAGCACTGGACAGCAACAAGAGACCCAGTACTTC. Encoded protein: CASSTGQQQETQYF. This chain uses TRBV5-1 with TRBJ2-5; D is perhaps TRBD1 (6 bases). This CDR3 has 14 residues. From germline, CDR1 is SGHRS and CDR2 YFSETQ. The V end was cut by 4 bases, the J end by 2 bases, with 12 bases between.

There are a few counts of this clone. This rearrangement joins TRBV2 to TRBJ2-7; D gene uncertain. Germline-derived CDR1 and CDR2 are SNHLY and FYNNEI. V dropped 3 bases and J dropped 8 bases, with 2 bases sitting between them. The length of the CDR3 is 9 residues. The chain's CDR3 is CASSEKQYF. The CDR3 region has the DNA TGTGCCAGCAGTGAGAAGCAGTACTTC.

The V and J genes are TRBV5-1 and TRBJ2-1; possibly TRBD1 for D (6 bases). Germline CDR1 is SGHRS and CDR2 is YFSETQ. The V and J ends lost 5 bases and 7 bases respectively, with 16 bases between them. The length of the CDR3 is 14 residues. In DNA form, the CDR3 reads TGCGCCAGCAGTGACCCGGGAAGGGGGAATGAGCAGTTCTTC. Translating it yields CASSDPGRGNEQFF.

This chain uses TRBV19 with TRBJ1-1; no reliable D call. V dropped 9 bases and J dropped 7 bases, with 12 bases sitting between them. CDR1 is LNHDA and CDR2 is SQIVND in the germline V gene (reference sequence). The CDR3 runs 11 residues. As DNA, the CDR3 is TGTGCCAGCAGACACAGTGGTGAAGCTTTCTTT. Translating gives CASRHSGEAFF.

The chain recombines TRBV7-9 with TRBJ2-7; tentatively, D is TRBD2 (5 bases). V lost 5 bases to trimming and J lost 0 bases, with 17 bases between them. The CDR3 consists of 16 residues. Germline V gene lookup returns CDR1 SEHNR and CDR2 FQNEAQ (reference sequence). The CDR3 loop is CASSAGTAGSSYEQYF. Written as DNA, the CDR3 is TGTGCCAGCAGCGCTGGAACGGCGGGCAGCTCCTACGAGCAGTACTTC. Looking up the rest from reference TRBV7-9 and TRBJ2-7 gives the full variable domain: DTGVSQNPRHKITKRGQNVTFRCDPISEHNRLYWYRQTLGQGPEFLTYFQNEAQLEKSRLLSDRFSAERPKGSFSTLEIQRTEQGDSAMYLCASSAGTAGSSYEQYFGPGTRLTVT.

This clone has just one count. The chain joins TRBV4-2 to TRBJ1-2; maybe TRBD1 (5 bases). V was clipped by 4 bases and J by 6 bases, with 18 bases between them. Germline CDR1 and CDR2: LGHNA and YNFKEQ. The CDR3 loop spans 15 amino acids. The CDR3 bases are TGTGCCAGCAGCCCCAGGGAAGGTGCTGAGGATGGCTACACCTTC. Its translation is CASSPREGAEDGYTF.

The rearrangement uses TRBV10-1 and TRBJ2-1, with TRBD2 matching 14 bases. The V gene's germline CDR1 is WNHNN and CDR2 SYGVQD (reference sequence). V lost 8 bases and J lost 7; bases outside the gene matches: 13. CDR3 length: 17 amino acids. CDR3 DNA sequence: TGCGCCAGCCAGGGACTAGCGGGAGATTCGGTGTTAAATGAGCAGTTCTTC. It encodes CASQGLAGDSVLNEQFF.

V and J are TRBV7-2 and TRBJ2-1, with 13 positions matching TRBD2. V dropped 2 bases and J dropped 6; count of bases not matched to a gene: 7. The CDR3 is 17 amino acids. Germline loops: CDR1 SGHTA, CDR2 FQGNSA. CDR3 loop: CASSLTLLAGGVNEQFF. In DNA form, the CDR3 reads TGTGCCAGCAGCTTAACCCTACTAGCGGGAGGGGTCAATGAGCAGTTCTTC. The full variable domain, its missing parts supplied by reference TRBV7-2 and TRBJ2-1, is GAGVSQSPSNKVTEKGKDVELRCDPISGHTALYWYRQSLGQGLEFLIYFQGNSAPDKSGLPSDRFSAERTGGSVSTLTIQRTQQEDSAVYLCASSLTLLAGGVNEQFFGPGTRLTVL.

A note on this clone: The sample has other DNA sequences that encode this CDR3 too. This chain links TRBV28 with TRBJ2-7, with 9 positions matching TRBD1. The CDR3 runs 15 residues. CDR1 is MDHEN and CDR2 is SYDVKM in the germline V gene. After removal of 2 bases from V and 3 bases from J, the junction contained 5 bases not matched to a gene. DNA of the CDR3: TGTGCCAGCAGTTTAGGGGGACAGGGCCTCTACGAGCAGTACTTC. This translates into CASSLGGQGLYEQYF.

V is TRBV2 and J is TRBJ2-1, with 9 bases identical to TRBD2. Trimming cost V 7 bases and J 6 bases; bases outside gene matches: 4. Germline V gene sequence: CDR1 SNHLY, CDR2 FYNNEI. CDR3 length equals 13 residues. The CDR3, as DNA: TGTGCCAGCATGCGGGAGGGGGGCAATGAGCAGTTCTTC. Translation gives CASMREGGNEQFF.

The V and J genes are TRBV5-4 and TRBJ2-2; D call uncertain. Germline loops: CDR1 SGHNT, CDR2 YYREEE (reference sequence). V was clipped by 0 bases and J by 7 bases, with 10 bases between them. The CDR3 covers 14 residues. CDR3 nucleotides: TGTGCCAGCAGCTTGGATGGGGAAGTCGGGGAGCTGTTTTTT. Translated: CASSLDGEVGELFF.

This clone was counted ten times or more. The genes are TRBV7-3 and TRBJ1-3; D is uncertain. Germline assignment: CDR1 SGHTA and CDR2 FQGTGA. Trimming pared 5 bases from V and 7 bases from J, leaving 15 bases between. This CDR3 spans 14 amino acids. The DNA of the CDR3 is TGTGCCAGCAGCCCCAGTCATTACTTTAACACCATATATTTT. Translation gives CASSPSHYFNTIYF.

DNA of the CDR3: TGTGCCAGCAGCTCAAGCGGGAGCCAGGATGAGCAGTTCTTC. It specifies CASSSSGSQDEQFF. J is TRBJ2-1 and V is TRBV13; 8 nucleotides align to TRBD2. The germline V gene has CDR1 PRHDT and CDR2 FYEKMQ (reference sequence). J was trimmed by 8 bases and V by 4 bases; bases with no gene match: 7. The CDR3 sequence is 14 residues long.

V usage is TRBV5-4 and J usage is TRBJ2-3; the match to TRBD1 covers 8 bases. The germline V gene encodes CDR1 SGHNT and CDR2 YYREEE (reference sequence). V lost 1 base to trimming and J lost 1 base; unmatched junction nucleotides: 11. This CDR3 spans 18 amino acids. CDR3 in amino acids: CASSLYQGASLGTDTQYF. For the CDR3, the DNA is TGTGCCAGCAGCTTGTATCAGGGGGCATCCCTCGGCACAGATACGCAGTATTTT. Together with reference TRBV5-4 and TRBJ2-3, the CDR3 gives the full variable domain: ETGVTQSPTHLIKTRGQQVTLRCSSQSGHNTVSWYQQALGQGPQFIFQYYREEENGRGNFPPRFSGLQFPNYSSELNVNALELDDSALYLCASSLYQGASLGTDTQYFGPGTRLTVL.

CDR3 residues: CASSLGTGVSYGYTF. For the CDR3, the DNA is TGCGCCAGCAGCTTGGGGACAGGGGTTAGCTATGGCTACACCTTC. This sequence joins TRBV5-1 and TRBJ1-2, with TRBD1 identical over 9 bases. CDR1 and CDR2 (germline): SGHRS, YFSETQ. With 0 bases clipped from V and 4 bases from J, the junction kept 4 bases outside the gene matches. This CDR3 contains 15 residues.

This clone was recorded only once. Distinct nucleotide sequences in the sample also encode this CDR3. This rearrangement joins TRBV6-5 to TRBJ2-7; D perhaps matches TRBD1 (6 bases). The length of the CDR3 is 12 residues. Per the germline V gene, CDR1 is MNHEY and CDR2 is SVGAGI. The V and J ends lost 0 bases and 6 bases respectively, with 6 bases between them. CDR3 sequence: CASSYSRGEQYF. CDR3 sequence (DNA): TGTGCCAGCAGTTACTCCAGGGGCGAGCAGTACTTC.

The gene calls are TRBV6-4 and TRBJ1-1; a weak D match, TRBD1 (6 bases). The germline gives CDR1 MRHNA, CDR2 SNTAGT. V was trimmed by 6 bases and J by 0 bases, leaving 8 bases between them. CDR3 length: 13 residues. The CDR3 protein is CASRDSLNTEAFF. The DNA for the CDR3 is TGTGCCAGCAGGGACAGTCTGAACACTGAAGCTTTCTTT.